This T cell receptor beta chain derives from a study of blood T cells in healthy people across ages. Whole-study results and caveats: Observed TCR beta diversity per million T cells went down as age went up. This fall followed a roughly linear course with age. Since the PBMCs were unsorted, naive and antigen-experienced cells could not be conclusively compared.

For the second PCR, which ran for roughly 6 to 12 cycles, a sample-barcoded 5' primer and a J-beta primer mix were used. TCRdb re-called the 5' RACE reads through MiXCR, storing one row per CDR3 protein. The repertoire holds about 1,400,000 distinct CDR3 sequences, with 42% as singletons. As concerns this clonotype: Its antigen is not identified.

This CDR3 spans 14 amino acids. V gave up 7 bases and J gave up 9 bases; unmatched junction bases: 12. Germline V lookup: CDR1 SQVTM, CDR2 ANQGSEA. The chain couples TRBV29-1 to TRBJ2-1; 10 nucleotides line up with TRBD1. The TCR was taken from a woman between 18 and 29 years old in good health. Sequenced: blood. CDR3: CSGRQGASSGEQFF. CDR3 sequence (DNA): TGCAGCGGACGACAGGGGGCGTCTTCGGGTGAGCAGTTCTTC.